These 28 T cell receptor beta chains were all obtained from the same sample, sequenced in a study of shared clonotypes between healthy human individuals. Clones were sequenced by immunoSEQ multiplex PCR, and TCRdb holds only the in-frame ones, with some missing. This sample has 2,500,000 or so clones, with 85% to 95% found just once. The sequencing sample was made of naive CD4+ T cells from PBMCs. Subset defined: CD45RA+ positively selected. The receptor source for this set is a man younger than 35 in good health. Some clones in this sample may be carry-over from other donors' samples.

This chain connects TRBV6-4 to TRBJ2-3; 10 nucleotides align to TRBD1. V lost 3 bases to trimming and J lost 4 bases; unmatched junction nucleotides: 4. The CDR3 consists of 15 residues. Looked up from germline, CDR1 is MRHNA and CDR2 is SNTAGT. This chain's CDR3 is CASSESGQGSDTQYF. The DNA of the CDR3 is TGTGCCAGCAGTGAATCGGGACAGGGGTCAGATACGCAGTATTTT.

In this sample, this clone turned up once. V and J are TRBV11-3 and TRBJ2-7; maybe TRBD1 (6 bases). V was clipped by 5 bases and J by 4 bases, with 12 bases between them. The germline CDR1 and CDR2 sequences are SGHNT and YENEEA. The CDR3 extends over 13 amino acids. CDR3 protein: CASSRAGAYEQYF. In DNA, the CDR3 is TGTGCCAGCAGCAGAGCAGGGGCATACGAGCAGTACTTC.

The J gene is TRBJ2-3, the V gene TRBV10-3; D is undetermined. The V end was cut by 1 base, the J end by 0 bases, with 5 bases between. The CDR3 totals 14 residues. The germline V gene encodes CDR1 ENHRY and CDR2 SYGVKD. The CDR3 sequence: CAISELLSTDTQYF. In nucleotides, the CDR3 is TGTGCCATCAGTGAGTTACTTAGCACAGATACGCAGTATTTT.

The chain has TRBV7-3 and TRBJ1-1; no clear D. CDR1 SGHTA and CDR2 FQGTGA come from the germline V gene. There are 14 residues in the CDR3. V lost 2 bases and J 3 bases, leaving 10 bases between the germline ends. In DNA form, the CDR3 reads TGTGCCAGCAGCTTACGCGGGTTCGACACTGAAGCTTTCTTT. As protein: CASSLRGFDTEAFF.

As concerns this clone: At one of its ends the junction is not consistent with the germline gene, which may arise from a read error. Other DNA sequences in the same sample also yield this CDR3. The chain joins TRBV30 to TRBJ2-7; the D gene is possibly TRBD1 (6 bases). This CDR3 is built from 14 residues. Per germline, CDR1 GTSNPN and CDR2 SVGIG (reference sequence). DNA of the CDR3: TGCGCCTGGAGTACCAGGGGCGGTCAGTACGAGCAGTACTTC. Its protein product is CAWSTRGGQYEQYF.

The V call is TRBV4-3, the J call TRBJ2-1; D remains unclear. CDR1 and CDR2 from the germline V gene are LGHNA and YSLEER. The CDR3 runs to 17 residues. V lost 1 base, J lost 5 bases, and 18 bases lay in between. For the CDR3, the DNA is TGCGCCAGCAGCCAAGCTGGAACCATCCTGGAAAACAATGAGCAGTTCTTC. Its translation: CASSQAGTILENNEQFF.

The rearrangement joins TRBV5-6 to TRBJ2-2, with a tentative D call TRBD1 (6 bases). CDR1 is SGHDT and CDR2 is YYEEEE in the germline V gene. The CDR3 is 14 amino acids. V was pared by 5 bases and J by 6 bases, with 14 bases between. In nucleotides, the CDR3 is TGTGCCAGCAGTCACGGACAGTTCGCCGGGGAGCTGTTTTTT. Amino acid sequence: CASSHGQFAGELFF.

The CDR3 nucleotides are TGTGCCAGCAGCCCCAGGAGTATCCTTTCTGGAAACACCATATATTTT. Translation gives CASSPRSILSGNTIYF. V gene TRBV5-8 combines with J gene TRBJ1-3; no clear D. The CDR3 runs 16 residues. V lost 4 bases and J lost 1, with 15 bases in between. Germline lookup yields CDR1 SGHTS and CDR2 YDEGEE.

This clone occurred once. Other DNA sequences of this sample code for an identical CDR3. V gene TRBV6-1 combines with J gene TRBJ2-7, with D maybe TRBD2 (7 bases). Trimming removed 0 bases from V and 3 bases from J, with 9 bases in between. Germline V gives CDR1 MNHNS, CDR2 SASEGT. CDR3 length: 14 residues. The CDR3 reads CASSEAGGGYEQYF. The CDR3 nucleotides are TGTGCCAGCAGTGAAGCAGGGGGGGGCTACGAGCAGTACTTC.

The genes are TRBV28 and TRBJ1-2, with no clear D. The V end lost 6 bases, the J end lost 7 bases, and 18 bases lay between the germline ends. CDR1 MDHEN and CDR2 SYDVKM come from the germline V gene. CDR3 length equals 14 residues. CDR3 region: CASSLSAGARGYTF. The CDR3 nucleotides read TGTGCCAGCAGCCTCTCGGCCGGAGCGCGTGGCTACACCTTC.

This clone appeared once. The gene calls are TRBV4-2 and TRBJ2-1, with D perhaps matching TRBD1 (6 bases). The CDR3 is 17 residues long. Trimming stripped 4 bases from V and 7 bases from J, with 23 bases between. From germline, CDR1 is LGHNA and CDR2 YNFKEQ. CDR3 sequence reads: CASSPKTLTGLGNEQFF. As DNA, the CDR3 is TGTGCCAGCAGCCCGAAGACACTAACAGGGCTCGGGAATGAGCAGTTCTTC.

This sequence joins TRBV4-2 and TRBJ2-4; 14 bases line up with TRBD2. The germline gives CDR1 LGHNA, CDR2 YNFKEQ. The CDR3 length is 15 residues. Germline trimming cut 7 bases from V and 7 bases from J; bases unmatched to any gene: 6. The CDR3 DNA sequence: TGTGCCAGCAAGGGACTAGCGGGAGATTCGAACATTCAGTACTTC. Translating gives CASKGLAGDSNIQYF.

The chain uses TRBV6-6 and TRBJ1-2; tentatively, D is TRBD1 (6 bases). The CDR3 runs 14 residues. V was trimmed by 6 bases and J by 4 bases, leaving 15 bases between them. Germline V gene lookup returns CDR1 MNHNY and CDR2 SVGAGI (reference sequence). CDR3: CASRTRGEGYGYTF. Written as DNA, the CDR3 is TGTGCCAGCAGAACCAGGGGTGAAGGCTATGGCTACACCTTC.

V gene TRBV6-5 combines with J gene TRBJ2-1; 9 positions match TRBD2. Germline CDR1 is MNHEY and CDR2 is SVGAGI. This CDR3 region has 15 residues. With 2 bases clipped from V and 12 bases from J, the junction kept 11 bases outside the gene matches. The CDR3 sequence is CASSYSSKREARQFF. Here the CDR3 DNA reads TGTGCCAGCAGTTACAGTTCCAAGCGGGAGGCGAGGCAGTTCTTC.

The CDR3 DNA sequence: TGTGCCAGCAGTTTTCGGATTAACACTGAAGCTTTCTTT. Encoded protein: CASSFRINTEAFF. The genes are TRBV27 and TRBJ1-1; D gene unclear. The CDR3 is made up of 13 amino acids. Germline lookup yields CDR1 MNHEY and CDR2 SMNVEV (reference sequence). Trimming removed 3 bases from V and 2 bases from J, with 7 bases in between.

The V gene is TRBV4-2, the J gene TRBJ1-4, with a possible D match to TRBD1 (6 bases). The germline V gene has CDR1 LGHNA and CDR2 YNFKEQ. Deletions cut 5 bases from V and 0 bases from J, with 13 bases between. This CDR3 is built from 16 residues. The CDR3 spells CASSTGGGTTNEKLFF. Here the CDR3 DNA reads TGTGCCAGCAGCACAGGAGGGGGTACAACTAATGAAAAACTGTTTTTT.

The V gene is TRBV9, the J gene TRBJ2-6; no firm D call. Between the trimmed V and J ends, which lost 0 bases and 0 bases, there was a span of 13 bases. Germline-derived CDR1 and CDR2 are SGDLS and YYNGEE. CDR3 length: 18 amino acids. CDR3 region: CASSVDLGWSSGANVLTF. The CDR3 DNA is TGTGCCAGCAGCGTAGATTTGGGTTGGAGCTCTGGGGCCAACGTCCTGACTTTC. The complete variable domain, with remaining parts taken from reference TRBV9 and TRBJ2-6, reads DSGVTQTPKHLITATGQRVTLRCSPRSGDLSVYWYQQSLDQGLQFLIQYYNGEERAKGNILERFSAQQFPDLHSELNLSSLELGDSALYFCASSVDLGWSSGANVLTFGAGSRLTVL.

The chain has TRBV7-2 and TRBJ2-1; 11 bases align to TRBD2. After removal of 2 bases from V and 7 bases from J, the junction contained 10 bases not matched to a gene. Germline assignment: CDR1 SGHTA and CDR2 FQGNSA. This CDR3 contains 17 residues. The CDR3 bases are TGTGCCAGCAGCTTATTACTAGCGGGAGATCGGAGGAATGAGCAGTTCTTC. This codes for CASSLLLAGDRRNEQFF.

This clone appeared a single time. V is TRBV5-1 and J is TRBJ1-2, with D hard to call. Trimming left V 1 base short and J 4 bases short, with 11 bases between. The CDR3 has 14 amino acids. Germline V lookup: CDR1 SGHRS, CDR2 YFSETQ. The DNA of the CDR3 is TGCGCCAGCAGCTTGATCCAGACCAGCTATGGCTACACCTTC. This gives the protein CASSLIQTSYGYTF.

The chain employs TRBV19 and TRBJ1-5, with TRBD1 identical over 7 bases. This CDR3 has 14 residues. The V gene end was trimmed by 6 bases and the J gene end by 3 bases; junction bases not matched to a gene: 5. Germline V gene lookup returns CDR1 LNHDA and CDR2 SQIVND (reference sequence). The CDR3 spells CASSRTGNNQPQHF. The CDR3 DNA reads as TGTGCCAGTAGCCGGACAGGAAACAATCAGCCCCAGCATTTT. The full variable domain, its missing parts supplied by reference TRBV19 and TRBJ1-5, is DGGITQSPKYLFRKEGQNVTLSCEQNLNHDAMYWYRQDPGQGLRLIYYSQIVNDFQKGDIAEGYSVSREKKESFPLTVTSAQKNPTAFYLCASSRTGNNQPQHFGDGTRLSIL.

The CDR3 spells CASTRGTEQRAFF. CDR3 DNA sequence: TGTGCCAGCACCCGAGGGACAGAACAGCGAGCTTTCTTT. The chain recombines TRBV6-5 with TRBJ1-1, with TRBD1 identical over 7 bases. The V and J ends lost 7 bases and 10 bases, in that order; junction bases with no gene match: 12. Germline V CDR1 and CDR2: MNHEY, SVGAGI. The CDR3 runs to 13 residues.

The chain combines TRBV7-3 with TRBJ2-1, with TRBD2 as a possible D gene (6 bases). The CDR3 consists of 16 residues. Per the germline V gene, CDR1 is SGHTA and CDR2 is FQGTGA. The V and J ends lost 2 bases and 0 bases respectively, with 11 bases between them. The CDR3 DNA reads as TGTGCCAGCAGCTTAGTGGCGGGAACCTCCTACAATGAGCAGTTCTTC. Residues: CASSLVAGTSYNEQFF.

The rearrangement joins TRBV5-1 to TRBJ2-6; TRBD2 is a possible D gene (7 bases). CDR1 is SGHRS and CDR2 is YFSETQ in the germline V gene. V lost 2 bases, J lost 0 bases, and 15 bases lay in between. The CDR3 is made up of 18 amino acids. This CDR3 is CASSLGRGAYSGANVLTF. In DNA, the CDR3 is TGCGCCAGCAGCTTAGGTCGGGGGGCCTACTCTGGGGCCAACGTCCTGACTTTC.

This chain links TRBV25-1 with TRBJ1-1; D ambiguous. The ends were cut back, 1 base at V and 10 bases at J, with 10 bases in the middle. Germline lookup yields CDR1 MGHDK and CDR2 SYGVNS. CDR3 length: 12 residues. The CDR3, as DNA: TGTGCCAGCAGTGAATGGTCCCGGGGAGCTTTCTTT. It encodes CASSEWSRGAFF.

On this clone: Other nucleotide sequences in the sample specify the same CDR3. This chain links TRBV5-1 with TRBJ2-7; 8 nucleotides align to TRBD2. CDR3 size: 14 residues. V lost 2 bases, J lost 2 bases, and 3 bases stayed unmatched. Germline CDR1 is SGHRS and CDR2 is YFSETQ. The CDR3 spells CASSLAGEAYEQYF. CDR3 nucleotide sequence: TGCGCCAGCAGCTTAGCGGGAGAGGCCTACGAGCAGTACTTC.

The chain combines TRBV5-1 with TRBJ2-3, with 8 bases lining up with TRBD1. This CDR3 has 14 residues. V shed 5 bases, J shed 5 bases, and the junction held 7 bases outside the gene matches. CDR1 is SGHRS and CDR2 is YFSETQ in the germline V gene. This CDR3 is CASRQGESGDTQYF. In nucleotides, the CDR3 is TGCGCCAGCAGACAGGGGGAAAGTGGAGATACGCAGTATTTT. Looking up the rest from reference TRBV5-1 and TRBJ2-3 gives the full variable domain: KAGVTQTPRYLIKTRGQQVTLSCSPISGHRSVSWYQQTPGQGLQFLFEYFSETQRNKGNFPGRFSGRQFSNSRSEMNVSTLELGDSALYLCASRQGESGDTQYFGPGTRLTVL.

The rearrangement joins TRBV6-5 to TRBJ1-2; maybe TRBD1 (5 bases). Germline CDR1 and CDR2: MNHEY and SVGAGI. Trimming took off 7 bases at V and 3 bases at J, with 18 bases between the two ends. CDR3 length: 15 residues. The DNA of the CDR3 is TGTGCCAGCAAGCCCCAGGGAGTCACTGACTATGGCTACACCTTC. Its protein product is CASKPQGVTDYGYTF.

The rearrangement uses TRBV5-1 and TRBJ2-3, with D uncertain. CDR3 length equals 16 residues. Germline loops: CDR1 SGHRS, CDR2 YFSETQ. With 0 bases removed from V and 0 bases from J, the gap between germline ends came to 11 bases. CDR3 nucleotides: TGCGCCAGCAGCTTGGTCCCAGCACCTAGCACAGATACGCAGTATTTT. It translates to CASSLVPAPSTDTQYF. Full variable domain (outside the CDR3, taken from reference TRBV5-1 and TRBJ2-3): KAGVTQTPRYLIKTRGQQVTLSCSPISGHRSVSWYQQTPGQGLQFLFEYFSETQRNKGNFPGRFSGRQFSNSRSEMNVSTLELGDSALYLCASSLVPAPSTDTQYFGPGTRLTVL.